This T cell receptor (beta chain) derives from a study of molecular identifiers for immune sequencing clone quantification. TCRdb fed the PCR reads into MiXCR, producing one record per CDR3 protein. The sample consists of about half a million distinct CDR3 sequences, around a fifth of them appearing once. Germline-derived CDR1 and CDR2 are SGHNT and YYREEE (reference sequence). The V and J ends lost 0 bases and 4 bases respectively, with 11 bases between them. The CDR3 extends over 14 amino acids. The rearrangement joins TRBV5-4 to TRBJ2-7; maybe TRBD1 (6 bases). Sequencing was performed on naive CD8+ T cells from blood, with Jurkat cell RNA spiked in. Stated subset: FACS-sorted CD8+CD4-CCR7+CD45RA+ naive T cells. The TCR was taken from a human donor in good health. Some libraries in this study had Jurkat cell RNA spiked in. In nucleotides, the CDR3 is TGTGCCAGCAGCTTGGGGGGACACGATTACGAGCAGTACTTC. Protein: CASSLGGHDYEQYF.